This T cell receptor (beta chain) was recovered during a study of blood T cell repertoires in COVID-19. At the level of the study: Whether acute or convalescent, the COVID-19 samples came from the United States, Italy and Spain. Sample material is recorded as cDNA or gDNA derived from T cells, B-cell-depleted T cells, or PBMCs.

Original handling: Amplification of reference gene primers provided the estimated nucleated cell counts. Only in-frame clones appear in the TCRdb table, and some are missing; sequencing was by immunoSEQ multiplex PCR. That table is the source of V, J and clone size, and D and trimming were worked out from the DNA. The sample carries 200,000 to 250,000 clones, more than 75% recorded once. This sequence was found in a woman older than 75 with COVID-19, enrolled during active disease. Sequenced input: peripheral blood.

In nucleotides, the CDR3 is TGTGCCAGCAGTCCTAGGTTGAACACTGAAGCTTTCTTT. It is translated as CASSPRLNTEAFF. The chain has TRBV6-1 and TRBJ1-1; D ambiguous. CDR1 is MNHNS and CDR2 is SASEGT in the germline V gene. This CDR3 contains 13 residues. V lost 5 bases, J lost 0 bases, and 7 bases lay in between.